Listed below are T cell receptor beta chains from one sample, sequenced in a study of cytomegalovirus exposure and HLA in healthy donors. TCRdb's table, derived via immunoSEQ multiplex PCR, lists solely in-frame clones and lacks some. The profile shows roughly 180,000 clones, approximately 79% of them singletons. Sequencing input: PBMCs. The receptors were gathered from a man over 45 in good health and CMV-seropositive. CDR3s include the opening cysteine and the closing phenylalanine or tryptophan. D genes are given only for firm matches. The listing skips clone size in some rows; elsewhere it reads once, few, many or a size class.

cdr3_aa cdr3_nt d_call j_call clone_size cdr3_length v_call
CASSQRGSSYNEQFF TGTGCCAGCAGCCAGCGGGGAAGCTCCTACAATGAGCAGTTCTTC TRBD2 TRBJ2-1 . 15 TRBV5-4
CASSNLLVERGREKLFF TGCGCCAGCAGCAATCTTCTGGTCGAGCGGGGAAGAGAAAAACTGTTTTTT . TRBJ1-4 . 17 TRBV4-1
CASTSNGGVEYTF TGTGCCAGTACCTCCAACGGGGGGGTTGAGTACACCTTC . TRBJ1-2 . 13 TRBV19
CASSPLSESPQHF TGTGCCAGCAGCCCCCTTAGCGAGAGCCCCCAGCATTTT . TRBJ1-5 . 13 TRBV16
CASSLGLRTGPNGNEQFF TGTGCCAGCAGCCTTGGGTTGAGGACAGGGCCCAACGGCAATGAGCAGTTCTTC TRBD1 TRBJ2-1 . 18 TRBV7-2
CASSLMPVSGNTIYF TGTGCCAGCAGTTTAATGCCAGTCTCTGGAAACACCATATATTTT . TRBJ1-3 . 15 TRBV27
CASRLTSGGAENIQYF TGTGCCAGCAGGTTGACTAGCGGGGGGGCGGAAAACATTCAGTACTTC TRBD2 TRBJ2-4 few 16 TRBV28
CASSVDRKGYGYTF TGTGCCAGCAGCGTAGACAGAAAGGGGTATGGCTACACCTTC . TRBJ1-2 . 14 TRBV9
CASSQPTGSGSYNSPLHF TGTGCCAGCAGCCAACCGACAGGGAGCGGCTCCTATAATTCACCCCTCCACTTT TRBD1 TRBJ1-6 . 18 TRBV7-7
CASRRGLTGNTEAFF TGCGCCAGCAGGCGAGGACTGACAGGGAACACTGAAGCTTTCTTT . TRBJ1-1 once 15 TRBV4-1
CASSGTGGNYGCTF TGTGCCAGCAGCGGGACAGGGGGTAACTATGGCTGCACCTTC TRBD1 TRBJ1-2 . 14 TRBV6-5
CASSLSGNRGRVNYGYTF TGTGCCAGCAGCTTATCAGGAAACAGGGGGCGCGTTAATTATGGCTACACCTTC TRBD1 TRBJ1-2 . 18 TRBV7-9
CASSWAGRNEQFF TGTGCCAGCAGTTGGGCGGGGCGGAATGAGCAGTTCTTC . TRBJ2-1 . 13 TRBV6-6
CASSEDRFNPSTDTQYF TGTGCCAGTAGTGAGGACAGATTCAATCCTAGCACAGATACGCAGTATTTT . TRBJ2-3 few 17 TRBV19
CASSDYMAAAYNEQFF TGTGCCAGCAGTGATTATATGGCGGCGGCCTACAATGAGCAGTTCTTC . TRBJ2-1 . 16 TRBV6-1
CSVVSLGGHEQFF TGCAGCGTTGTTAGTCTAGGGGGCCATGAGCAGTTCTTC TRBD1 TRBJ2-1 . 13 TRBV29-1
CAWSRQGGSHQPQHF TGTGCCTGGAGTAGGCAGGGAGGATCCCATCAGCCCCAGCATTTT . TRBJ1-5 . 15 TRBV30
CASSSSYIQYF TGTGCCAGCAGTTCCAGTTACATTCAGTACTTC . TRBJ2-4 . 11 TRBV6-5
CASRPQGFDNSPLHF TGTGCCAGCAGGCCCCAGGGGTTTGATAATTCACCCCTCCACTTT . TRBJ1-6 . 15 TRBV6-5
CASSLRGTGVGDTQYF TGTGCCAGCAGCTTAAGAGGGACAGGGGTTGGAGATACGCAGTATTTT TRBD1 TRBJ2-3 once 16 TRBV11-3
CASSHVSTGVGLEQYF TGCGCCAGCAGCCACGTCTCCACAGGGGTGGGTTTAGAGCAGTACTTC TRBD1 TRBJ2-7 . 16 TRBV4-3
CASSTASRGLAGGQRETQYF TGTGCCAGCAGTACGGCCTCTCGTGGACTAGCGGGGGGGCAGAGGGAGACCCAGTACTTC TRBD2 TRBJ2-5 . 20 TRBV27
CASSQDLNSYYGYTF TGTGCCAGCAGCCAAGATTTGAACAGCTACTATGGCTACACCTTC . TRBJ1-2 few 15 TRBV4-2
CASSPPGADIYGYTF TGTGCCAGCAGCCCCCCCGGAGCAGATATCTATGGCTACACCTTC . TRBJ1-2 . 15 TRBV9
CASSLGPGQGADEQFF TGTGCCAGCAGCTTAGGCCCGGGACAGGGGGCGGATGAGCAGTTCTTC TRBD1 TRBJ2-1 . 16 TRBV7-8
CASSPRVPDTQYF TGTGCCAGCAGCCCCCGAGTCCCAGATACGCAGTATTTT . TRBJ2-3 . 13 TRBV13
CASSWGQGRNQPQHF TGTGCCAGCAGCTGGGGACAGGGGAGAAATCAGCCCCAGCATTTT TRBD1 TRBJ1-5 . 15 TRBV5-8
CASSPPRGLRDTQYF TGTGCCAGCTCACCGCCCAGGGGGCTCCGAGATACGCAGTATTTT TRBD1 TRBJ2-3 . 15 TRBV18
CASSLEIRTDYPLF TGCGCCAGCAGCTTGGAAATAAGGACCGACTATCCTCTCTTT . TRBJ1-1 . 14 TRBV5-1
CATKGEGGSNQPQHF TGTGCCACCAAGGGGGAGGGAGGGAGCAATCAGCCCCAGCATTTT . TRBJ1-5 . 15 TRBV10-3
CASRNPGAADYGYTF TGCGCCAGCAGAAACCCCGGAGCTGCGGACTATGGCTACACCTTC . TRBJ1-2 . 15 TRBV5-1
CASSKDRGPLAKNIQYF TGTGCCAGCAGTAAGGACAGGGGACCACTAGCCAAAAACATTCAGTACTTC TRBD1 TRBJ2-4 . 17 TRBV28
CASSQVTGRDTGELFF TGCGCCAGCAGCCAAGTAACAGGGAGGGACACCGGGGAGCTGTTTTTT . TRBJ2-2 . 16 TRBV4-1
CASITGQGTDTQYF TGTGCCAGCATCACGGGACAGGGGACAGATACGCAGTATTTT TRBD1 TRBJ2-3 . 14 TRBV11-2
CASTFYSNQPQHF TGTGCCAGCACGTTCTATAGCAATCAGCCCCAGCATTTT . TRBJ1-5 . 13 TRBV6-1
CASSFAGSGGRGTGELFF TGTGCCAGCAGTTTTGCTGGTAGCGGGGGTAGGGGCACCGGGGAGCTGTTTTTT TRBD2 TRBJ2-2 once 18 TRBV27
CASSETGDRTNSPLHF TGTGCCAGCAGTGAAACCGGGGACAGAACTAATTCACCCCTCCACTTT TRBD1 TRBJ1-6 . 16 TRBV6-1
CASSYEGSYNEQFF TGTGCCAGCAGTTACGAGGGCTCATACAATGAGCAGTTCTTC . TRBJ2-1 . 14 TRBV6-6
CASSPRGEAKNIQYF TGTGCCAGCAGTCCCAGGGGGGAGGCCAAAAACATTCAGTACTTC . TRBJ2-4 once 15 TRBV6-5
CASSLETSGGPEEETQYF TGTGCCAGCAGCTTGGAGACTAGCGGGGGGCCTGAGGAAGAGACCCAGTACTTC TRBD2 TRBJ2-5 . 18 TRBV5-6
CASSFGLGSHEQYF TGTGCCAGCAGCTTCGGACTCGGCAGCCACGAGCAGTACTTC . TRBJ2-7 . 14 TRBV5-6
CASSVGAGEYQETQYF TGTGCCAGCAGCGTAGGAGCAGGGGAGTACCAAGAGACCCAGTACTTC . TRBJ2-5 . 16 TRBV9
CAISEGGSYEQYF TGTGCCATCAGTGAGGGGGGGTCCTACGAGCAGTACTTC . TRBJ2-7 . 13 TRBV10-3
CASSYSGAANEKLFF TGTGCCAGCAGTTACAGCGGGGCGGCTAATGAAAAACTGTTTTTT . TRBJ1-4 . 15 TRBV6-5
CASSFNSDQPQHF TGTGCCAGCAGCTTCAACAGTGATCAGCCCCAGCATTTT . TRBJ1-5 . 13 TRBV7-9
CASSLGVAGSSYNEQFF TGTGCCAGCAGCTTGGGGGTAGCGGGGAGCTCCTACAATGAGCAGTTCTTC TRBD2 TRBJ2-1 . 17 TRBV5-4
CASSVEGQGMSGYTF TGTGCCAGCAGTGTGGAGGGGCAGGGCATGTCCGGCTACACCTTC . TRBJ1-2 . 15 TRBV6-1
CASSSGQTSYGYTF TGTGCCAGCAGCAGCGGACAGACATCCTATGGCTACACCTTC . TRBJ1-2 few 14 TRBV5-4
CASSPGQGLAFF TGTGCCAGCAGCCCGGGACAGGGGTTGGCTTTCTTT TRBD1 TRBJ1-1 . 12 TRBV5-6
CASSEVGGDNEKLFF TGTGCCAGCAGTGAAGTGGGGGGGGATAATGAAAAACTGTTTTTT . TRBJ1-4 . 15 TRBV25-1
CASSPGTASPLHF TGTGCCAGCAGCCCCGGGACAGCTTCACCCCTCCACTTT TRBD1 TRBJ1-6 . 13 TRBV6-5
CASSIVYRAGRGANVLTF TGTGCCAGTAGTATAGTATACAGGGCCGGGAGGGGGGCCAACGTCCTGACTTTC . TRBJ2-6 . 18 TRBV19
CATAPGTGPHHEQFF TGTGCCACCGCCCCTGGGACAGGGCCTCATCATGAGCAGTTCTTC TRBD1 TRBJ2-1 . 15 TRBV19